The clone carrying this TCR beta chain has only a few counts. This sample stems from a study of glioma-infiltrating T cells. Using RNA template, CDR3s of TCR alpha and beta were amplified with iRepertoire arm-PCR. MiXCR, run by TCRdb on the multiplex PCR reads, gives a single entry per CDR3 protein. The sample has around 180,000 distinct CDR3 sequences, under 55% seen once. The clonotype originates from a human donor with low-grade glioma or glioblastoma, undergoing nonglioma brain surgery, or in good health (not recorded which). Specimen: glioma tissue, nonneoplastic brain tissue, or PBMCs (not recorded which).

CDR3 protein: CASSLVWAYEQYF. Written as DNA, the CDR3 is TGTGCCAGCAGCTTGGTCTGGGCCTACGAGCAGTACTTC. The chain employs TRBV5-8 and TRBJ2-7; D gene ambiguous. Germline V gene data show CDR1 as SGHTS and CDR2 as YDEGEE. Deletions cut 0 bases from V and 2 bases from J, with 6 bases between. The CDR3 runs 13 residues.